This is a list of T cell receptor beta chains from one sample in a study of T-cell reconstitution after alpha-beta-depleted transplantation in children. TCRdb reprocessed the PCR reads with MiXCR, giving one entry per CDR3 protein. The sample lists 330,000 or so distinct CDR3 sequences, roughly 7.8% occurring once. Sequencing was performed on peripheral blood, taken 360 days after TCRalphabeta/CD19-depleted stem cell transplant. The receptors shown here come from a female patient aged 2-9 years who had a stem cell transplant for Fanconi anemia, so the T cells may come from the graft donor. Each CDR3 is given with its conserved first and last residue. D genes are given only for firm matches. Size is stated for part of the rows, as once, few or many counts, or as a class when the clone is expanded.

>12|many|TRBD1|TRBV18|TRBJ2-1
TGTGCCAGCTCCCGACAGGGTACGGAGCAGTTCTTC
CASSRQGTEQFF
>13|many|TRBD1|TRBV29-1|TRBJ2-5
TGCAGCCTTGCCGCCTACAGGGGAGAGACCCAGTACTTC
CSLAAYRGETQYF
>16|many|TRBD1|TRBV20-1|TRBJ1-6
TGCAGTGCTATCCCACCCCCGGGACAGACCTATTCACCCCTCCACTTT
CSAIPPPGQTYSPLHF
>15|few|TRBD2|TRBV9|TRBJ2-1
TGTGCCAGCAGCGTACTAGCGGTGCCCTACAATGAGCAGTTCTTC
CASSVLAVPYNEQFF
>13|NA|NA|TRBV5-1|TRBJ2-5
TGCGCCAGCAGCTTGGGGGCCGAAGAGACCCAGTACTTC
CASSLGAEETQYF
>16|NA|TRBD2|TRBV20-1|TRBJ2-5
TGCAGTGCTGCGAAGCCGGGACTAGCGGGTTCGGAGACCCAGTACTTC
CSAAKPGLAGSETQYF
>11|many|NA|TRBV29-1|TRBJ1-2
TGCAGCGTGCGGGGGATCTATGGCTACACCTTC
CSVRGIYGYTF
>13|few|NA|TRBV20-1|TRBJ1-2
TGCAGTGCTAGTATTAGGCTGGGATATGGCTACACCTTC
CSASIRLGYGYTF
>13|NA|TRBD1|TRBV11-2|TRBJ1-1
TGTGCCAGCAGCCAAGGGGGCCTCACTGAAGCTTTCTTT
CASSQGGLTEAFF
>13|many|NA|TRBV20-1|TRBJ2-5
TGCAGTGCCAGACAGTTCAGGCAAGAGACCCAGTACTTC
CSARQFRQETQYF
>13|few|NA|TRBV20-1|TRBJ2-3
TGCAGTGCTAGACTCTCTTACACAGATACGCAGTATTTT
CSARLSYTDTQYF
>15|many|NA|TRBV27|TRBJ2-7
TGTGCCAGCAGTCCCTTCCCTCAGGCGAATTACGAGCAGTACTTC
CASSPFPQANYEQYF
>15|many|TRBD1|TRBV29-1|TRBJ1-5
TGCAGCGTGAGCCCTCTGACAGGGGGCGTAAAACCCCAGCATTTT
CSVSPLTGGVKPQHF
>12|many|NA|TRBV28|TRBJ1-1
TGTGCCAGCAGGCAACGGATGACTGAAGCTTTCTTT
CASRQRMTEAFF
>16|many|TRBD1|TRBV6-5|TRBJ1-5
TGTGCCAGCAGTTACACAGGGGGCTCGGGAAATCAGCCCCAGCATTTT
CASSYTGGSGNQPQHF
>12|NA|NA|TRBV15|TRBJ1-1
TGTGCCACCAGCAGCAAGGGGACTAGAGCTTTCTTT
CATSSKGTRAFF
>12|many|NA|TRBV5-1|TRBJ2-5
TGCGCCAGCAGCTTGTACCAAGAGACCCAGTACTTC
CASSLYQETQYF
>16|many|TRBD1|TRBV7-2|TRBJ2-1
TGTGCCAGCAGCCAGAGACAGGGTTTAAATCACAATGAGCAGTTCTTC
CASSQRQGLNHNEQFF
>16|NA|NA|TRBV21-1|TRBJ2-3
TGTGCCAGCAGTCCAATTAGGACACGGCCCACAGATACGCAGTATTTT
CASSPIRTRPTDTQYF
>12|many|NA|TRBV29-1|TRBJ1-1
TGCAGCGTTGAAGATCGGGGGGGGTTGGCTTTCTTT
CSVEDRGGLAFF
>16|many|NA|TRBV28|TRBJ1-1
TGTGCCAGCAGTTTAACAGGGAGTGGGGTGGAGCCTGAAGCTTTCTTT
CASSLTGSGVEPEAFF
>13|NA|NA|TRBV27|TRBJ2-7
TGTGCCAGCAGTTTATTCGGGACCTACGAGCAGTACTTC
CASSLFGTYEQYF
>13|many|NA|TRBV20-1|TRBJ1-6
TGCAGTGCTAGAGTCGGCAGGGATTCACCCCTCCACTTT
CSARVGRDSPLHF
>13|many|NA|TRBV7-2|TRBJ2-2
TGTGCCAGCAGCTCAACAGGGCCCGGGGAGCTGTTTTTT
CASSSTGPGELFF
>14|many|NA|TRBV15|TRBJ1-2
TGTGCCACCAGCAGAGATCCTGGGTTTTATGGCTACACCTTC
CATSRDPGFYGYTF
>13|many|NA|TRBV5-5|TRBJ1-1
TGTGCCAGCAGCCGGGAGCCACAGGCTGAAGCTTTCTTT
CASSREPQAEAFF
>15|NA|NA|TRBV14|TRBJ1-1
TGTGCCAGCAGCCAAGTTTGGGGGGCAGACACTGAAGCTTTCTTT
CASSQVWGADTEAFF
>14|few|TRBD1|TRBV5-1|TRBJ2-7
TGCGCCAGCAGCTTGGGGGACAGGGGAGGAGAGCAGTACTTC
CASSLGDRGGEQYF
>13|many|NA|TRBV7-9|TRBJ2-5
TGTGCTTTCCGACCAGGGGAACAAGAGACCCAGTACTTC
CAFRPGEQETQYF
>15|few|NA|TRBV3-1|TRBJ1-6
TGTGCCAGCAGCCAAGAGACAGGTATTAATTCACCCCTCCACTTT
CASSQETGINSPLHF
>15|many|TRBD1|TRBV6-1|TRBJ1-5
TGTGCCAGCAGTGCTGACAGGGGGCGGATTCAGCCCCAGCATTTT
CASSADRGRIQPQHF
>13|few|NA|TRBV9|TRBJ1-2
TGTGCCAGCAGCCCCGGGATCCACTATGGCTACACCTTC
CASSPGIHYGYTF
>14|many|NA|TRBV5-1|TRBJ1-1
TGCGCCAGCAGCTTTACGGGACCGGGGACTGAAGCTTTCTTT
CASSFTGPGTEAFF
>14|many|NA|TRBV6-5|TRBJ2-2
TGTGCCAGCAGTTACCTGGGGGGTGCCGGGGAGCTGTTTTTT
CASSYLGGAGELFF
>13|NA|NA|TRBV19|TRBJ1-5
TGTGCCAGTAGTATTAATGGCAATCAGCCCCAGCATTTT
CASSINGNQPQHF